The 14 T cell receptor beta chains below were found in one sample sequenced in a study of T-cell reconstitution after alpha-beta-depleted transplantation in children. Researchers prepared the TCRbeta library using unique molecular identifiers, the study reports. TCRdb redid the calling of the PCR reads with MiXCR, one entry per CDR3 protein. This table holds approximately 200,000 distinct CDR3 sequences, roughly 6.3% found once. The source material was PBMCs, sampled before TCRalphabeta/CD19-depleted stem cell transplant. The receptors shown here come from a girl less than two years old with combined immunodeficiency, due to receive a stem cell transplant.

This clonotype has at least ten counts. The chain joins TRBV4-2 to TRBJ2-2, with a weak D call TRBD2 (5 bases). V lost 2 bases and J lost 1, with 11 bases in between. The V gene's germline CDR1 is LGHNA and CDR2 YNFKEQ. The CDR3 is 16 residues long. The CDR3 DNA is TGTGCCAGCAGCCAAACTTATGGAGGGAACACCGGGGAGCTGTTTTTT. Translating gives CASSQTYGGNTGELFF.

This clonotype has at least ten counts. The chain carries TRBV6-2 or TRBV6-3 and TRBJ2-1; the D gene is possibly TRBD2 (6 bases). V was cut by 6 bases and J by 5 bases, with 23 bases left in between. This CDR3 has 17 amino acids. Germline-derived CDR1 and CDR2 are MNHEY and SVGEGT. Here the CDR3 DNA reads TGTGCCAGCAGGTATCGGACTAACTTTTATAGAGACAATGAGCAGTTCTTC. It specifies CASRYRTNFYRDNEQFF.

The table lists this clonotype with a few counts. The chain employs TRBV6-2 or TRBV6-3 and TRBJ2-7; either TRBD1 or TRBD2 may fit D (6 bases each). Germline lookup yields CDR1 MNHEY and CDR2 SVGEGT. The ends were cut back, 10 bases at V and 7 bases at J, with 20 bases in the middle. The CDR3 extends over 13 amino acids. The CDR3 sequence is CATAQVGGGEQYF. Here the CDR3 DNA reads TGTGCCACCGCACAGGTCGGGGGCGGGGAGCAGTACTTC.

This clonotype was found many times. This rearrangement joins TRBV4-1 to TRBJ2-3; no definite D call. V shed 4 bases and J shed 6 bases, with 8 bases lying between them. The CDR3 is 12 residues long. Germline V CDR1 and CDR2: MGHRA, YSYEKL. The CDR3 DNA reads TGCGCCAGCAGCCTCCGACGGGATACGCAGTATTTT. Protein product: CASSLRRDTQYF.

This clonotype was picked up many times. CDR3 DNA sequence: TGCAGCGTGGGGGTATGGAACACTGAAGCTTTCTTT. This sequence encodes CSVGVWNTEAFF. This chain uses TRBV29-1 with TRBJ1-1, with a weak D call TRBD1 (5 bases). Germline CDR1 reads SQVTM; CDR2 reads ANQGSEA. V gave up 6 bases and J gave up 1 base, with 9 bases separating them. The CDR3 covers 12 residues. Full variable domain (remainder filled in from reference TRBV29-1 and TRBJ1-1): SAVISQKPSRDICQRGTSLTIQCQVDSQVTMMFWYRQQPGQSLTLIATANQGSEATYESGFVIDKFPISRPNLTFSTLTVSNMSPEDSSIYLCSVGVWNTEAFFGQGTRLTVV.

The sample holds many counts of this clonotype. V gene TRBV4-2 combines with J gene TRBJ2-1, with 8 bases lining up with TRBD2. From germline, CDR1 is LGHNA and CDR2 YNFKEQ. The J segment lost 4 bases and the V segment lost 6 bases, leaving 20 bases of the junction unmatched. This CDR3 contains 19 residues. The CDR3 region is CASSNDLAGPSGGYNEQFF. In DNA, the CDR3 is TGTGCCAGCAGTAATGATCTAGCGGGTCCTAGCGGAGGGTACAATGAGCAGTTCTTC.

In its sample, this clonotype was seen many times. The chain combines TRBV7-9 with TRBJ2-5; TRBD2 might be the D (5 bases). The CDR3 sequence is 13 residues long. Germline V gene sequence: CDR1 SEHNR, CDR2 FQNEAQ (reference sequence). The V and J ends lost 5 bases and 1 base respectively, with 8 bases between them. Here the CDR3 reads CASSRGSQETQYF. CDR3 nucleotide sequence: TGTGCCAGCAGCCGAGGGAGCCAAGAGACCCAGTACTTC.

This clonotype was seen repeatedly, ten times or more. The chain recombines TRBV4-3 with TRBJ2-7; D is possibly TRBD2 (6 bases). This CDR3 is built from 16 residues. CDR1 LGHNA and CDR2 YSLEER come from the germline V gene. V lost 1 base and J lost 0, with 13 bases in between. In DNA form, the CDR3 reads TGCGCCAGCAGCCAAGGTCTGGCGGGGAGCTCCTACGAGCAGTACTTC. It translates to CASSQGLAGSSYEQYF.

This clonotype was detected many times. This chain connects TRBV28 to TRBJ2-7, with 8 bases identical to TRBD2. Unmatched junction bases numbered 13, after V lost 3 bases and J lost 6 bases. There are 16 residues in the CDR3. The V gene's germline CDR1 is MDHEN and CDR2 SYDVKM. DNA for the CDR3: TGTGCCAGCAGTTTTTATGGTGAAGCGGGAGCCAGCGAGCAGTACTTC. Translating it yields CASSFYGEAGASEQYF. The whole variable domain, filled in from reference TRBV28 and TRBJ2-7, reads DVKVTQSSRYLVKRTGEKVFLECVQDMDHENMFWYRQDPGLGLRLIYFSYDVKMKEKGDIPEGYSVSREKKERFSLILESASTNQTSMYLCASSFYGEAGASEQYFGPGTRLTVT.

This clonotype was seen many times. The chain's CDR3 is CSVLTGGTEAFF. The CDR3 DNA sequence: TGCAGCGTTCTGACAGGGGGCACTGAAGCTTTCTTT. This chain connects TRBV29-1 to TRBJ1-1; TRBD1 aligns across 9 bases. The CDR3 is 12 amino acids. CDR1 is SQVTM, CDR2 ANQGSEA, per germline. The junction had 2 bases not matched to a gene; V was cut back by 5 bases and J by 4 bases.

This clonotype was detected ten times or more. The V gene is TRBV12-3 or TRBV12-4, the J gene TRBJ1-6; perhaps TRBD1 as D (6 bases). This CDR3 has 17 residues. V was clipped by 6 bases and J by 3 bases, with 18 bases between them. DNA for the CDR3: TGTGCCAGCAGCCGGGGGGGTTACAGGGACTATAATTCACCCCTCCACTTT. It yields the protein CASSRGGYRDYNSPLHF.

This clonotype was counted ten times or more. The chain uses TRBV29-1 and TRBJ2-3; D ambiguous. Germline values: CDR1 SQVTM, CDR2 ANQGSEA. The V end lost 4 bases, the J end lost 3 bases, and 14 bases lay between the germline ends. CDR3 size: 14 residues. CDR3 DNA: TGCAGCGTTGGCTCGAAGGTTGCAACAGATACGCAGTATTTT. Protein product: CSVGSKVATDTQYF.

This clonotype was found many times. This chain connects TRBV29-1 to TRBJ2-3, with D possibly TRBD2 on 6 matching bases. The germline gives CDR1 SQVTM, CDR2 ANQGSEA. The V and J ends lost 1 base and 0 bases respectively, with 14 bases between them. The CDR3 consists of 16 residues. The chain's CDR3 is CSVEGTGTPSTDTQYF. Written as DNA, the CDR3 is TGCAGCGTTGAAGGTACCGGGACTCCTAGCACAGATACGCAGTATTTT.

This clonotype has ten or more counts. The CDR3 loop reads CASSQAGGAYWEQFF. CDR3 nucleotides: TGCGCCAGCAGCCAAGCGGGCGGGGCCTATTGGGAGCAGTTCTTC. This chain connects TRBV4-1 to TRBJ2-1, with a weak D call TRBD2 (6 bases). The CDR3 sequence is 15 residues long. The germline CDR1 and CDR2 sequences are MGHRA and YSYEKL. V lost 1 base to trimming and J lost 10 bases, with 17 bases between them.